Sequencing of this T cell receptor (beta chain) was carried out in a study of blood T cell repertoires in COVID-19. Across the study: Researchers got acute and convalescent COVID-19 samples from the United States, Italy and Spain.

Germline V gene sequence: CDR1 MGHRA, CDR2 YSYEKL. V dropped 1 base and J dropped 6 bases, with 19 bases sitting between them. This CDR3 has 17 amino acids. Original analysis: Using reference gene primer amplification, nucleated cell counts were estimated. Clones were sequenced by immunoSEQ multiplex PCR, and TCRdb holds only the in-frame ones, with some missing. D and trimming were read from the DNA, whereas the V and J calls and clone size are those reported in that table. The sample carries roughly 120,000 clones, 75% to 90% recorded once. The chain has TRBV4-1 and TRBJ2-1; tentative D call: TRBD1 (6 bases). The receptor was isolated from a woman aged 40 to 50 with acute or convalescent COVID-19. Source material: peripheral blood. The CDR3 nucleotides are TGCGCCAGCAGCCAAGCGTTCTACCTTCGGACAGCCAATGAGCAGTTCTTC. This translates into CASSQAFYLRTANEQFF.